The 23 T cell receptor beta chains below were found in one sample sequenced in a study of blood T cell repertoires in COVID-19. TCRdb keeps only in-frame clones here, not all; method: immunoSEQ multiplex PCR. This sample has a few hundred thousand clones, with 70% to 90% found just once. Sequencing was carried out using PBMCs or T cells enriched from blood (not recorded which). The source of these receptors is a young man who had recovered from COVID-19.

The CDR3 spells CASSPAGQETQYF. CDR3 sequence (DNA): TGTGCCAGCTCACCAGCGGGTCAAGAGACCCAGTACTTC. The chain employs TRBV18 and TRBJ2-5, with D possibly being TRBD2 (5 bases). V was pared by 2 bases and J by 2 bases, with 6 bases between. Germline assignment: CDR1 KGHSH and CDR2 LQKENI. The CDR3 contains 13 residues. The entire variable domain, with the rest obtained from reference TRBV18 and TRBJ2-5, is as follows: NAGVMQNPRHLVRRRGQEARLRCSPMKGHSHVYWYRQLPEEGLKFMVYLQKENIIDESGMPKERFSAEFPKEGPSILRIQQVVRGDSAAYFCASSPAGQETQYFGPGTRLLVL.

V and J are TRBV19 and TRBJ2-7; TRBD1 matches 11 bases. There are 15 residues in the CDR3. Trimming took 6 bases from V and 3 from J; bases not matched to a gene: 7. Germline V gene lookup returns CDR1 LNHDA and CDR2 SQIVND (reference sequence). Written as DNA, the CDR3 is TGTGCCAGTAGCAGCGGGACAGGGGGTGTCTACGAGCAGTACTTC. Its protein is CASSSGTGGVYEQYF. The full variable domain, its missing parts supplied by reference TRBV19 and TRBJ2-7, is DGGITQSPKYLFRKEGQNVTLSCEQNLNHDAMYWYRQDPGQGLRLIYYSQIVNDFQKGDIAEGYSVSREKKESFPLTVTSAQKNPTAFYLCASSSGTGGVYEQYFGPGTRLTVT.

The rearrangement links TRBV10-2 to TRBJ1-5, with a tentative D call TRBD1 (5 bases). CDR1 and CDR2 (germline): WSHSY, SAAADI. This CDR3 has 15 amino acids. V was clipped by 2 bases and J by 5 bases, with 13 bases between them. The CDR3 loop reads CASSENLGTYQPQHF. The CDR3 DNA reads TGCGCCAGCAGTGAGAATTTGGGGACTTATCAGCCCCAGCATTTT.

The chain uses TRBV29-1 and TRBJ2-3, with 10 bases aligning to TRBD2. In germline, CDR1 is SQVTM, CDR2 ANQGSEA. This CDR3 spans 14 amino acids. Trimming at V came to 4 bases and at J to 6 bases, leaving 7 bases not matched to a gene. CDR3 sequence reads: CSVGASGRPDTQYF. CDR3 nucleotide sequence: TGCAGCGTTGGGGCTAGCGGGAGACCCGATACGCAGTATTTT.

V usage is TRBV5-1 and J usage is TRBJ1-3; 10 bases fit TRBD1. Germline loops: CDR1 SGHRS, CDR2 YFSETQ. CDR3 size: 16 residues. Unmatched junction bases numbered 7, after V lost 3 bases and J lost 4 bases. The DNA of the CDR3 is TGCGCCAGCAGCTCCGGAGTGGGACAGGGGGGAAACACCATATATTTT. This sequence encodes CASSSGVGQGGNTIYF.

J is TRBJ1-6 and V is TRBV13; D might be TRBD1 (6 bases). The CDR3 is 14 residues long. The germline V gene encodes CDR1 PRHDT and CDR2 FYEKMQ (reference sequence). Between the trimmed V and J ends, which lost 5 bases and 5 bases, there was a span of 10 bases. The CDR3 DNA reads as TGTGCCAGCAGCCCCCAGGGGAATAATTCACCCCTCCACTTT. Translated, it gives CASSPQGNNSPLHF.

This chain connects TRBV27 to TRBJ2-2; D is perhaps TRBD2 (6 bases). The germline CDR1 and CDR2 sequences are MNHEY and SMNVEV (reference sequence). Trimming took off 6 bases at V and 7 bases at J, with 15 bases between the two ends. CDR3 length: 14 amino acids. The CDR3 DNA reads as TGTGCCAGCAGCTATCGGGGGATTTTCGGGGAGCTGTTTTTT. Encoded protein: CASSYRGIFGELFF.

The CDR3: CAWSTGQGGIPGELFF. CDR3 nucleotides: TGTGCCTGGAGTACGGGACAGGGGGGTATCCCCGGGGAGCTGTTTTTT. The V call is TRBV30, the J call TRBJ2-2; 11 bases are shared with TRBD1. Germline-derived CDR1 and CDR2 are GTSNPN and SVGIG (reference sequence). V gave up 2 bases and J gave up 6 bases; unmatched junction bases: 8. The CDR3 sequence is 16 residues long.

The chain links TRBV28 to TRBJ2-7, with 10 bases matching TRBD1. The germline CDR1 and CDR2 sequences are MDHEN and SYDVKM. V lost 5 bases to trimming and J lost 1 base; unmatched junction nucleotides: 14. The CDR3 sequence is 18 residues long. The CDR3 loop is CASSPFLRDRGKSYEQYF. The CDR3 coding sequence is TGTGCCAGCAGTCCATTCCTCCGGGACAGGGGTAAATCCTACGAGCAGTACTTC.

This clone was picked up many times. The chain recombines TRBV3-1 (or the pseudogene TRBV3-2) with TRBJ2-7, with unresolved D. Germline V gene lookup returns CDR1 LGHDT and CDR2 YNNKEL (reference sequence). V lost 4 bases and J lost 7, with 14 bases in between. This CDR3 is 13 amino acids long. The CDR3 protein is CASSPSEADEQYF. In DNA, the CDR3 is TGTGCCAGCAGCCCTTCCGAGGCAGATGAGCAGTACTTC.

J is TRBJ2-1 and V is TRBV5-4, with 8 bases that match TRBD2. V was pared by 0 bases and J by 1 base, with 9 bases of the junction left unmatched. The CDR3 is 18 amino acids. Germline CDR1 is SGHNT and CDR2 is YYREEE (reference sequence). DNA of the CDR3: TGTGCCAGCAGCTTGGCCTATGGGCTAGCGGGTTCCTACAATGAGCAGTTCTTC. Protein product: CASSLAYGLAGSYNEQFF.

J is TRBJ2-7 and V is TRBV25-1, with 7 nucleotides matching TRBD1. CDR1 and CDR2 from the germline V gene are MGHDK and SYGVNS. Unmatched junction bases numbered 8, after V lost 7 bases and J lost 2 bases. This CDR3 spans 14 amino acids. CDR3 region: CASTSTGNPYEQYF. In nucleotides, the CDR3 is TGTGCCAGCACCTCGACAGGGAATCCCTACGAGCAGTACTTC.

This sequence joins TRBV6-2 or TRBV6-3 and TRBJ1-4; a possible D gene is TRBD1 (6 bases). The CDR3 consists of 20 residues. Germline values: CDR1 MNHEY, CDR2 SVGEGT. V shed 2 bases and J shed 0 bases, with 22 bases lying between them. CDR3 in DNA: TGTGCCAGCAGTTACACCCTAACAGGGAAACACGTCGCAACTAATGAAAAACTGTTTTTT. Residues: CASSYTLTGKHVATNEKLFF.

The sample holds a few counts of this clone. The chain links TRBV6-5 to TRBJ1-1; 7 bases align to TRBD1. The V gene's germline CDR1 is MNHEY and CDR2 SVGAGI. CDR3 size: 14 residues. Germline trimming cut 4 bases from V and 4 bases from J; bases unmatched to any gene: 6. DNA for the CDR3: TGTGCCAGCAGTTTTGACAGGGTCGCCACTGAAGCTTTCTTT. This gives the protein CASSFDRVATEAFF.

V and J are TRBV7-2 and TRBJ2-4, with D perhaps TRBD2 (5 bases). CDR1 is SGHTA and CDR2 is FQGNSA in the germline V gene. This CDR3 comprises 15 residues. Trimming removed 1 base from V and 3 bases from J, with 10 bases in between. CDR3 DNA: TGTGCCAGCAGCTTAGTCGAGGGTGGCAAAAACATTCAGTACTTC. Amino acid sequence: CASSLVEGGKNIQYF.

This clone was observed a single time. The CDR3 here is CASSHNPTGTGLSYEQYF. The CDR3 DNA sequence: TGTGCCAGCAGTCACAACCCCACCGGGACAGGGCTCTCCTACGAGCAGTACTTC. The rearrangement links TRBV6-6 to TRBJ2-7; 9 bases line up with TRBD1. The CDR3 covers 18 residues. Germline V gives CDR1 MNHNY, CDR2 SVGAGI (reference sequence). Trimming cost V 5 bases and J 0 bases; bases outside gene matches: 14.

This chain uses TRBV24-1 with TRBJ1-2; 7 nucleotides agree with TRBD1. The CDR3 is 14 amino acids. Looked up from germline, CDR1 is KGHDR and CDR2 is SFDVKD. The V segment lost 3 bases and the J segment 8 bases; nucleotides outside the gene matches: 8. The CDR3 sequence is CATSDPDRLDGYTF. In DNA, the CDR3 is TGTGCCACCAGTGATCCGGACAGGCTAGACGGCTACACCTTC.

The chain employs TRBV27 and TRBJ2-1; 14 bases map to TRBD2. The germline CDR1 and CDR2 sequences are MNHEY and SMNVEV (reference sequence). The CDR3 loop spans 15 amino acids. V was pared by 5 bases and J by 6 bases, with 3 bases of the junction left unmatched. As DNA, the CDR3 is TGTGCCAGCAGTGCCGGGACTAGCGGGAGCAATGAGCAGTTCTTC. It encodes CASSAGTSGSNEQFF.

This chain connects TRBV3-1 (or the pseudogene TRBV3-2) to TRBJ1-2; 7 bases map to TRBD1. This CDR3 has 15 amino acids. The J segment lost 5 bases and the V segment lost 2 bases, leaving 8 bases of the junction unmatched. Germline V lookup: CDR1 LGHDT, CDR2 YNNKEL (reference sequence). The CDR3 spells CASSQTGTASYGYTF. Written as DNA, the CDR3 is TGTGCCAGCAGCCAAACCGGGACAGCAAGTTATGGCTACACCTTC.

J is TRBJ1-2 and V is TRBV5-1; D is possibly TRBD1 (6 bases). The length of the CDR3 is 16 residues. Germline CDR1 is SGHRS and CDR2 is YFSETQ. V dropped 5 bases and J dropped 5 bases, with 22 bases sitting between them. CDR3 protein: CASSRGVGRGEYGYTF. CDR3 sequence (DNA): TGCGCCAGCAGTCGGGGGGTAGGCAGGGGAGAATATGGCTACACCTTC.

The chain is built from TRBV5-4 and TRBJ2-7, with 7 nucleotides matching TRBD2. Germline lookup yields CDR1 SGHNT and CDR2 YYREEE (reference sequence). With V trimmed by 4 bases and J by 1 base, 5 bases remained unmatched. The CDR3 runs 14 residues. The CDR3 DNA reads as TGTGCCAGCAGCCCTGGGGGGGGATCCTACGAGCAGTACTTC. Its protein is CASSPGGGSYEQYF.

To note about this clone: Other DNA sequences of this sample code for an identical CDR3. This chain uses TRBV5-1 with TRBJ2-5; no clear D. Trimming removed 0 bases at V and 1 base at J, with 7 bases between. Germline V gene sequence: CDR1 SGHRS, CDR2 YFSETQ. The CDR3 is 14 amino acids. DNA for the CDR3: TGCGCCAGCAGCTTGGGCACAGTCCAAGAGACCCAGTACTTC. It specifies CASSLGTVQETQYF.

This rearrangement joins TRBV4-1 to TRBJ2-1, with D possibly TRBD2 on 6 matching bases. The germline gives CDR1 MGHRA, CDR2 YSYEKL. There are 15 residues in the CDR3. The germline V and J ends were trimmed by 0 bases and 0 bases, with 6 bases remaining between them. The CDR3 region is CASSQDGSSYNEQFF. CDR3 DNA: TGCGCCAGCAGCCAAGACGGGAGCTCCTACAATGAGCAGTTCTTC.